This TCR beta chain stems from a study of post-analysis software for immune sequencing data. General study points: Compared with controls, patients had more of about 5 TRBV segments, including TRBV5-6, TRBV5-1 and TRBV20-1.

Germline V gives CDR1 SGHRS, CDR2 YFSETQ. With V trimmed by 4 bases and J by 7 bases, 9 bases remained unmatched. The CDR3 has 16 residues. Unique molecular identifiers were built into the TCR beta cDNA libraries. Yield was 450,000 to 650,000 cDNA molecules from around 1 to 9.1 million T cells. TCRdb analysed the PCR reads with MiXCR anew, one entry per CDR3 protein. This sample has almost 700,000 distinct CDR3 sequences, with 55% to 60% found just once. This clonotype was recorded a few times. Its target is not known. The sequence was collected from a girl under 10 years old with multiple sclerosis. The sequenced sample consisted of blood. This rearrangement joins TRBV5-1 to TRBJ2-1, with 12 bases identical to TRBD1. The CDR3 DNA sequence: TGCGCCAGCAGCCCTCGGGACAGGGGGCGCAGGAATGAGCAGTTCTTC. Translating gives CASSPRDRGRRNEQFF.